Presented here are 5 T cell receptor beta chains from one specimen sequenced in a study of metastatic and nonmetastatic thyroid tumors. TCRdb re-processed the PCR reads through MiXCR. The sample yields about 47,000 clones, around 23% seen once. There were no patients who had received any treatment before thyroid surgery. The specimen was blood. The receptors shown here come from a male donor with papillary thyroid cancer or a benign thyroid nodule (not recorded which). Some clones in this sample may be carry-over from other donors' samples.

At least ten counts were recorded for this clone. This rearrangement joins TRBV18 to TRBJ2-1; D uncertain. Trimming removed 2 bases from V and 3 bases from J, with 11 bases in between. The germline CDR1 and CDR2 sequences are KGHSH and LQKENI. The CDR3 is 15 residues long. CDR3 residues: CASSPAGSGYNEQFF. The CDR3 DNA is TGTGCCAGCTCACCAGCTGGCTCAGGCTACAATGAGCAGTTCTTC.

This clone was seen at least ten times. The chain combines TRBV6-6 with TRBJ1-2; 7 positions match TRBD1. CDR3 length: 16 amino acids. With V trimmed by 2 bases and J by 4 bases, 10 bases remained unmatched. Germline CDR1 MNHNY, CDR2 SVGAGI (reference sequence). CDR3 sequence: CASSYRAGTASYGYTF. CDR3 nucleotide sequence: TGTGCCAGCAGTTACCGAGCGGGGACAGCCAGCTATGGCTACACCTTC.

At least ten counts were recorded for this clone. The chain is built from TRBV30 and TRBJ1-4; D uncertain. V lost 1 base, J lost 4 bases, and 4 bases lay in between. From germline, CDR1 is GTSNPN and CDR2 SVGIG (reference sequence). The CDR3 has 12 residues. CDR3 residues: CAWSELNEKLFF. CDR3 bases: TGTGCCTGGAGTGAACTTAATGAAAAACTGTTTTTT.

This clone was picked up many times. The J gene is TRBJ1-4, the V gene TRBV20-1; 8 bases match TRBD1. The germline V gene encodes CDR1 DFQATT and CDR2 SNEGSKA (reference sequence). There are 14 residues in the CDR3. Trimming removed 6 bases from V and 4 bases from J; junction bases left unmatched: 7. The CDR3 coding sequence is TGCAGTGCGGCCCGGACAGGGAATAATGAAAAACTGTTTTTT. Encoded protein: CSAARTGNNEKLFF.

About this clone: The germline gene is not matched at one end of the junction; a read error may be the cause. The chain's CDR3 is CASSGTSGNGQFF. CDR3 nucleotide sequence: TGTGCCAGTTCCGGGACTAGCGGGAATGGGCAGTTCTTC. This sequence joins TRBV13 and TRBJ2-1, with 13 bases aligning to TRBD2. CDR1 and CDR2 (germline): PRHDT, FYEKMQ (reference sequence). The length of the CDR3 is 13 residues.